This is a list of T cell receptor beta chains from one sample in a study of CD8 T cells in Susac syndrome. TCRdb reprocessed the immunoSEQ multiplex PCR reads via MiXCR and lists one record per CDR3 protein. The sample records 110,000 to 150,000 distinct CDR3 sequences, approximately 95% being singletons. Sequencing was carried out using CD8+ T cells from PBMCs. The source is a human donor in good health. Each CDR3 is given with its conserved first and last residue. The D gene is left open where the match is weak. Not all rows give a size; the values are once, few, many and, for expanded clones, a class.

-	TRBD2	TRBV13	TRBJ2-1	TGTGCCAGCAGCCTCGGGGGACTATTCTCAAACAATGAGCAGTTCTTC	CASSLGGLFSNNEQFF
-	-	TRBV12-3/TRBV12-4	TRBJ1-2	TGTGCCAGCAGTTTAGGGCAGGGGACTTATGGCTACACCTTC	CASSLGQGTYGYTF
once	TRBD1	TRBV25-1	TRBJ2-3	TGTGCCAGCAGTGGGACAGGGGGTACGCAGTATTTT	CASSGTGGTQYF
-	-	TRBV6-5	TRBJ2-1	TGTGCCAGCAGTTACCGGACCGAACCTGGGGAGCAGTTCTTC	CASSYRTEPGEQFF
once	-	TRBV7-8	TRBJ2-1	TGTGCCAGCAGCTTAGGAGTCGGGGGCTACAATGAGCAGTTCTTC	CASSLGVGGYNEQFF
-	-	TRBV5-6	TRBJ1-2	TGTGCCAGCAGCAACGGACGGCTCGTCACTAACTATGGCTACACCTTC	CASSNGRLVTNYGYTF
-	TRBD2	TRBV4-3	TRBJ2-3	TGCGCCAGCAGCCAAGATATTGGGACTAGCAGCACAGATACGCAGTATTTT	CASSQDIGTSSTDTQYF
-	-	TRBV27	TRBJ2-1	TGTGCCAGCAGTGGACACTCCTCCTACAATGAGCAGTTCTTC	CASSGHSSYNEQFF
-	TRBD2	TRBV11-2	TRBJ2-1	TGTGCCAGCAGCTTAGTGGCTAGCGGTTCCTACAATGAGCAGTTCTTC	CASSLVASGSYNEQFF
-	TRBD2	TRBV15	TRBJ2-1	TGTGCCACCAGCAGAGATCGTAGCGGGCCCCTAGGAGAGCAGTTCTTC	CATSRDRSGPLGEQFF
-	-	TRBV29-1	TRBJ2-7	TGCAGCGTTGAAGATCGTTGGAGCGAGCAGTACTTC	CSVEDRWSEQYF
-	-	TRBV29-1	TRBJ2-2	TGCAGCGTTTCTATCCTAGCAACCGGGGAGCTGCTTTTT	CSVSILATGELLF
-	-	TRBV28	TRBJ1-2	TGTGCCAGCAGTCAGGACTATGGCTACACCTTC	CASSQDYGYTF
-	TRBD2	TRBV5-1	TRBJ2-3	TGCGCCAGCAGCTCGGGACTAGTAAACACAGATACGCAGTATTTT	CASSSGLVNTDTQYF
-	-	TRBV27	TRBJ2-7	TGTGCCAGCAGTCTCCGGAACGAGCAGTACTTC	CASSLRNEQYF
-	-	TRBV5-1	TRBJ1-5	TGCGCCAGCAGCTTGGGGGCAGACAATCAGCCCCAGCATTTT	CASSLGADNQPQHF
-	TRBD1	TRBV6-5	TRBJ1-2	TGTGCCAGCACCCCAACAGGGGCGGGGATCTATGGCTACACCTTC	CASTPTGAGIYGYTF
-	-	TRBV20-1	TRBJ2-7	TGCAGTGCTATGGCAGACCCTAACTACGAGCAGTACTTC	CSAMADPNYEQYF
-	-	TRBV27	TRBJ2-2	TGTGCCAGCAGTCACGGACTTACAGGGGAGCTGTTTTTT	CASSHGLTGELFF
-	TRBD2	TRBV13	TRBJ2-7	TGTGCCAGCAGCTCCGGACTAGCGGGACGATACGAGCAGTACTTC	CASSSGLAGRYEQYF
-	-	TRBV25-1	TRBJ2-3	TGTGCCAGCAGTGCCGATACGCAGTATTTT	CASSADTQYF
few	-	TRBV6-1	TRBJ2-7	TGTGCCAGCAGTGCGGGGGATAAATACGAGCAGTACTTC	CASSAGDKYEQYF
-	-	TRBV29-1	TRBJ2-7	TGCAGCGTTGACCGGACCCCGGGGGAGCAGTACTTC	CSVDRTPGEQYF
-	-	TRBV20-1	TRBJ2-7	TGCAGTGCTATGGGAGAGTACGAGCAGTACTTC	CSAMGEYEQYF
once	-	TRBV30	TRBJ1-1	TGTGCCTGGAGTGTTCAGGATAACACTGAAGCTTTCTTT	CAWSVQDNTEAFF
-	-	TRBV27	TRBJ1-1	TGTGCCAGCAGTTTAGGGACGGCGAACACTGAAGCTTTCTTT	CASSLGTANTEAFF
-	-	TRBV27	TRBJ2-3	TGTGCCAGCAGTGCACCCCAGCGGTCGAGAGATACGCAGTATTTT	CASSAPQRSRDTQYF
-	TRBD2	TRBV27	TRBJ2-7	TGTGCCAGCAGCACACTAGCGGGAGGGCGTCACGAGCAGTACTTC	CASSTLAGGRHEQYF
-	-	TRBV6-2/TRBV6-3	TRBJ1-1	TGTGCCAGCAGTTATGGGTATGCTGAAACTGGAAACACTGAAGCTTTCTTT	CASSYGYAETGNTEAFF
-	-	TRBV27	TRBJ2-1	TGTGCCAGCAGCCCACTGGTGACCGGAGGGGAGCTCTCCTACAATGAGCAGTTCTTC	CASSPLVTGGELSYNEQFF
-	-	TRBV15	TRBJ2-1	TGTGCCACCAGCAGAGATACTCCCGGGGGCCTCTCCTACAATGAGCAGTTCTTC	CATSRDTPGGLSYNEQFF
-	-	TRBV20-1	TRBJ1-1	TGCAGTGCTAGAGAATGGACAGCAGAAGCTTTCTTT	CSAREWTAEAFF
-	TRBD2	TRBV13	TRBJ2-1	TGTGCCAGCAGCCCTCTCGGGGCTAGCGGGAGTAGGGATGAGCAGTTCTTC	CASSPLGASGSRDEQFF
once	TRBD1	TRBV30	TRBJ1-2	TGTGCCTGGAGTGTACTGGGGGGACAGGTCAACTATGGCTACACCTTC	CAWSVLGGQVNYGYTF
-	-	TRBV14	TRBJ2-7	TGTGCCAGCAGCCAAGAACGCGGGAACCCCTACGAGCAGTACTTC	CASSQERGNPYEQYF
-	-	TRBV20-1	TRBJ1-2	TGCAGTGTCCCGGTTACAGGGAGAGGGTCGGATGGCTACACCTTC	CSVPVTGRGSDGYTF